The clone carrying this T cell receptor beta chain was observed many times. TCRdb reanalysed the 5' RACE reads using MiXCR and keeps one entry per CDR3 protein. The sample consists of 40,000 to 50,000 distinct CDR3 sequences, 1.9% of them appearing once. There are 13 residues in the CDR3. V lost 4 bases to trimming and J lost 14 bases, with 15 bases between them. From germline, CDR1 is SEHNR and CDR2 FQNEAQ (reference sequence). These data are taken from a study of neurological immune-mediated disorders. V usage is TRBV7-9 and J usage is TRBJ1-6; D unresolved. Sequenced material: PBMCs. The receptor's source is a woman aged 40-49 years with multiple sclerosis. This CDR3 reads CASSSGLRFSLHF. DNA for the CDR3: TGTGCCAGCAGCTCCGGGCTAAGATTCTCCCTCCACTTT.